These 16 T cell receptor beta chains share one sample of origin, sequenced in a study of blood T cell repertoires in COVID-19. Clones were read by immunoSEQ multiplex PCR, and TCRdb kept only the in-frame ones, dropping some. The data show about 210,000 clones, 83% seen once. The sample taken for sequencing was peripheral blood. Every receptor here comes from a woman in her thirties or forties with active or convalescent COVID-19.

The chain has TRBV5-4 and TRBJ2-3, with 7 bases fitting TRBD1. Losses at the gene ends were 1 base for V and 4 bases for J; bases not matched to a gene: 9. Per the germline V gene, CDR1 is SGHNT and CDR2 is YYREEE (reference sequence). The CDR3 loop spans 16 amino acids. CDR3 region: CASSLTPDRAADTQYF. For the CDR3, the DNA is TGTGCCAGCAGCTTGACACCCGACAGGGCCGCAGATACGCAGTATTTT. Looking up the rest from reference TRBV5-4 and TRBJ2-3 gives the full variable domain: ETGVTQSPTHLIKTRGQQVTLRCSSQSGHNTVSWYQQALGQGPQFIFQYYREEENGRGNFPPRFSGLQFPNYSSELNVNALELDDSALYLCASSLTPDRAADTQYFGPGTRLTVL.

The rearrangement uses TRBV6-2 or TRBV6-3 and TRBJ2-1, with 12 bases that match TRBD2. Germline V gene data show CDR1 as MNHEY and CDR2 as SVGEGT. After removal of 2 bases from V and 9 bases from J, the junction contained 14 bases not matched to a gene. This CDR3 has 18 amino acids. The CDR3 reads CASSYGPGLAGLWGEQFF. The DNA for the CDR3 is TGTGCCAGCAGTTACGGCCCGGGACTAGCGGGTCTGTGGGGTGAGCAGTTCTTC.

The chain uses TRBV4-1 and TRBJ1-5; 8 positions match TRBD1. Germline CDR1 and CDR2: MGHRA and YSYEKL. V lost 1 base, J lost 5 bases, and 7 bases stayed unmatched. The CDR3 is 16 residues long. CDR3: CASSQGDRRPHQPQHF. CDR3 in DNA: TGCGCCAGCAGCCAAGGGGACAGGAGACCTCATCAGCCCCAGCATTTT.

V and J are TRBV3-1 (or the pseudogene TRBV3-2) and TRBJ2-7, with a weak D call TRBD1 (6 bases). CDR1 and CDR2 (germline): LGHDT, YNNKEL (reference sequence). The CDR3 has 14 amino acids. V was clipped by 4 bases and J by 3 bases, with 13 bases between them. The CDR3 loop reads CASSLQGSDYEQYF. In nucleotides, the CDR3 is TGTGCCAGCAGCCTACAGGGATCCGACTACGAGCAGTACTTC.

V usage is TRBV20-1 and J usage is TRBJ2-6; D possibly corresponds to TRBD1 (7 bases). V was pared by 3 bases and J by 0 bases, with 15 bases between. Germline CDR1 and CDR2: DFQATT and SNEGSKA (reference sequence). This CDR3 contains 17 residues. Written as DNA, the CDR3 is TGCAGTGCTAGTTCGGAGGGGGCGCGCTCTGGGGCCAACGTCCTGACTTTC. Protein sequence: CSASSEGARSGANVLTF.

The V gene is TRBV28, the J gene TRBJ1-5, with TRBD1 matching over 7 bases. This CDR3 contains 15 residues. Per the germline V gene, CDR1 is MDHEN and CDR2 is SYDVKM. Trimming removed 2 bases from V and 2 bases from J; junction bases left unmatched: 3. The CDR3 nucleotides read TGTGCCAGCAGTTTAACTACAGGGGGCAATCAGCCCCAGCATTTT. It translates to CASSLTTGGNQPQHF.

The chain is built from TRBV5-5 and TRBJ2-7; D not certain. Between the trimmed V and J ends, which lost 0 bases and 2 bases, there was a span of 6 bases. Looked up from germline, CDR1 is SGHKS and CDR2 is YYEKEE (reference sequence). This CDR3 has 13 residues. The CDR3 sequence: CASSLEFTYEQYF. The CDR3, as DNA: TGTGCCAGCAGCTTGGAATTCACCTACGAGCAGTACTTC.

The rearrangement links TRBV7-9 to TRBJ1-5, with D possibly being TRBD1 (6 bases). Trimming shortened V by 6 bases and J by 7 bases, and 22 bases separated the two germline ends. Per the germline V gene, CDR1 is SEHNR and CDR2 is FQNEAQ (reference sequence). This CDR3 region has 16 residues. The CDR3 loop is CASSPAYGRGGQPQHF. The CDR3 region has the DNA TGTGCCAGCAGTCCGGCGTATGGCAGGGGTGGGCAGCCCCAGCATTTT.

This chain uses TRBV5-5 with TRBJ2-7; TRBD2 might be the D (5 bases). Germline V gene lookup returns CDR1 SGHKS and CDR2 YYEKEE (reference sequence). V gave up 3 bases and J gave up 0 bases, with 7 bases separating them. There are 13 residues in the CDR3. The CDR3 nucleotides are TGTGCCAGCAGCTCGAGGGTCTCCTACGAGCAGTACTTC. Encoded protein: CASSSRVSYEQYF.

The V gene is TRBV5-1, the J gene TRBJ1-3, with TRBD1 as a possible D gene (5 bases). This CDR3 is 15 amino acids long. V lost 5 bases, J lost 2 bases, and 14 bases lay in between. CDR1 SGHRS and CDR2 YFSETQ come from the germline V gene. The DNA for the CDR3 is TGCGCCAGCAGTTCAGGGAGGGAGGCTGGAAACACCATATATTTT. The encoded protein is CASSSGREAGNTIYF.

The V and J genes are TRBV6-6 and TRBJ1-3; no clear D. CDR1 is MNHNY, CDR2 SVGAGI, per germline (reference sequence). V was cut by 0 bases and J by 4 bases, with 13 bases left in between. This CDR3 spans 16 amino acids. The CDR3 nucleotides read TGTGCCAGCAGTTACTCGGGCGGGATGACCGGAAACACCATATATTTT. Amino acid sequence: CASSYSGGMTGNTIYF.

The V and J genes are TRBV5-4 and TRBJ2-1; D uncertain. The CDR3 totals 13 residues. Germline V gene data show CDR1 as SGHNT and CDR2 as YYREEE (reference sequence). The V and J ends lost 1 base and 10 bases respectively, with 12 bases between them. CDR3: CASSLLALKEQFF. In DNA form, the CDR3 reads TGTGCCAGCAGCTTGTTAGCTTTAAAGGAGCAGTTCTTC.

This clone was seen a single time. The rearrangement uses TRBV28 and TRBJ2-3; 7 positions match TRBD1. Trimming cost V 6 bases and J 1 base; bases outside gene matches: 10. Germline CDR1 is MDHEN and CDR2 is SYDVKM. This CDR3 comprises 16 residues. The CDR3 here is CASSTLWQGGTDTQYF. The CDR3 DNA sequence: TGTGCCAGCAGCACTCTATGGCAGGGGGGCACAGATACGCAGTATTTT.

This chain links TRBV1 with TRBJ2-1; the table's D call of TRBD1 was not tested on the DNA. TRBV1 is listed as a pseudogene. This CDR3 comprises 15 residues. In DNA, the CDR3 is TGCACCAGCAGCCCAACCGGGACAGATGGGAATGAGCAGTTCTTC. Translation gives CTSSPTGTDGNEQFF.

The chain carries TRBV11-2 and TRBJ2-3; 8 bases map to TRBD2. The J segment lost 1 base and the V segment lost 3 bases, leaving 6 bases of the junction unmatched. Germline V CDR1 and CDR2: SGHAT, FQNNGV. The CDR3 sequence is 16 residues long. CDR3 in DNA: TGTGCCAGCAGCTTCCCGGGGGGGGGAGGCACAGATACGCAGTATTTT. This translates into CASSFPGGGGTDTQYF.

In this sample, this clone turned up a few times. The V gene is TRBV29-1, the J gene TRBJ1-1; D is unresolved. Germline CDR1 SQVTM, CDR2 ANQGSEA. This CDR3 has 14 amino acids. V lost 1 base and J lost 6, with 15 bases in between. The CDR3 is CSVEAAATGSEAFF. The CDR3 DNA reads TGCAGCGTTGAAGCAGCAGCGACCGGCTCTGAAGCTTTCTTT.